This TCR beta chain was identified during a study of response to subunit inactivated influenza vaccine listed by TCRdb under 2018. Study-level background: The study used deep quantitative T cell receptor repertoire profiling to track responses to a trivalent subunit inactivated influenza vaccine. Here is what the overall study found, with its caveats: It was suggested by the authors that each seasonal influenza vaccination may recruit only a limited number of new T cells.

This clonotype was recorded once. Its antigen remains undetermined. One base away there is no much larger clone; base qualities are not given. A lone read is weak support. The receptor library was made with RT-PCR. Sequencing relied on an Illumina HiSeq 2500. TCRdb reran the public reads through fastp at Q25 and MiXCR, keeping productive beta chains. Rows with a matching CDR3 protein are joined into one entry that keeps the most common DNA and genes. Recorded for this sample are about 580,000 distinct CDR3 sequences; around 13% of them occurred a single time. 11% of the sample comes from the top ten. This clonotype was sampled from a man between 50 and 59 years old who received an inactivated influenza vaccine. Donor details come from another sample of the same person, matched by shared clones. The material sequenced was PBMCs from blood, taken 12 days after vaccination.

The DNA sequence follows: TGTGCCAGCAGCTCGACAGGGGGCTACTATGGCTACACCTTC. Its coded protein is CASSSTGGYYGYTF. The chain was built from TRBV6-1 and TRBJ1-2; 10 bases in the middle match TRBD1. According to the germline V gene, CDR1 reads MNHNS and CDR2 reads SASEGT. Trimming accounts for 6 bases at V and 3 bases at J, while the number of junction bases matched to no gene is 4. Taken from cysteine to phenylalanine, the CDR3 has 14 residues. Only the CDR3 DNA stays, 42 bases, in frame from base 1.